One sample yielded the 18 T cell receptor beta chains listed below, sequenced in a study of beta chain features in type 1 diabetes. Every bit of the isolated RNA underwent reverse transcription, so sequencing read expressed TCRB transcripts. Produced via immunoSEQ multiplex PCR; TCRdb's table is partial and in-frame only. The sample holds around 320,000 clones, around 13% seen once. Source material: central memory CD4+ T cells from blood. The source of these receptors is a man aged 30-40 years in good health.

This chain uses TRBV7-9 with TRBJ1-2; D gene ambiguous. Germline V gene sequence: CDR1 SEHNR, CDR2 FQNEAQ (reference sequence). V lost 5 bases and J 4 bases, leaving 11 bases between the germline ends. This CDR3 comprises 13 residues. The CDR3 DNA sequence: TGTGCCAGCAGCCCAGGCAGTACCTATGGCTACACCTTC. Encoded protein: CASSPGSTYGYTF.

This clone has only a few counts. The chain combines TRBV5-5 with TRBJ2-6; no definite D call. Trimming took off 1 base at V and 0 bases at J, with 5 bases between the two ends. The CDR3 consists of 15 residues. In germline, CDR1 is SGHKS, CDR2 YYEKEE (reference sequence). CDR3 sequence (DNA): TGTGCCAGCAGCTTGAGGAGCTCTGGGGCCAACGTCCTGACTTTC. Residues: CASSLRSSGANVLTF. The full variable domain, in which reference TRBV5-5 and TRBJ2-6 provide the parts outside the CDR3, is DAGVTQSPTHLIKTRGQQVTLRCSPISGHKSVSWYQQVLGQGPQFIFQYYEKEERGRGNFPDRFSARQFPNYSSELNVNALLLGDSALYLCASSLRSSGANVLTFGAGSRLTVL.

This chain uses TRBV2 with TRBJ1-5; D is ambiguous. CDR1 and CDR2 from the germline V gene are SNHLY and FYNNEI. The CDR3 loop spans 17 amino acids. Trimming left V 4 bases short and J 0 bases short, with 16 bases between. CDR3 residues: CASSGRIVRDSNQPQHF. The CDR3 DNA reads TGTGCCAGCAGTGGGAGGATCGTGAGGGATAGCAATCAGCCCCAGCATTTT.

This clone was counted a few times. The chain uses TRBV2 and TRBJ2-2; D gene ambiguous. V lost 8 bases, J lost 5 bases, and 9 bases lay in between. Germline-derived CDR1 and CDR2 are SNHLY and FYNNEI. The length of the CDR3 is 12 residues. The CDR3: CASRRQTGELFF. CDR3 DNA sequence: TGTGCCAGCCGAAGACAAACCGGGGAGCTGTTTTTT.

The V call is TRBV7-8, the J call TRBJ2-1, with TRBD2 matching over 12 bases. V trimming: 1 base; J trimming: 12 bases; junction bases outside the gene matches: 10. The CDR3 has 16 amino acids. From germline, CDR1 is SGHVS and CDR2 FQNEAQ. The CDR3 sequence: CASSLGASGRASGQFF. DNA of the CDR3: TGTGCCAGCAGCTTAGGGGCTAGCGGGAGGGCCTCTGGGCAGTTCTTC.

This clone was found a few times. In nucleotides, the CDR3 is TGTGCCAGCTCACCAATGTTTCAAGATACGCAGTATTTT. Translating it yields CASSPMFQDTQYF. The chain carries TRBV18 and TRBJ2-3; the D is unclear. The germline gives CDR1 KGHSH, CDR2 LQKENI. This CDR3 has 13 amino acids. The V gene lost 2 bases and the J gene lost 5 bases, with 8 bases spanning the gap. Complete variable domain (other parts from reference TRBV18 and TRBJ2-3): NAGVMQNPRHLVRRRGQEARLRCSPMKGHSHVYWYRQLPEEGLKFMVYLQKENIIDESGMPKERFSAEFPKEGPSILRIQQVVRGDSAAYFCASSPMFQDTQYFGPGTRLTVL.

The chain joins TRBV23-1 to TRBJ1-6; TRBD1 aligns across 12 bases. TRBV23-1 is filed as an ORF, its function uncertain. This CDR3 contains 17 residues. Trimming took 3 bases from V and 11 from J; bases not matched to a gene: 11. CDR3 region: CASSQAGQGAENPPLHF. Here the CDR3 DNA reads TGCGCCAGCAGTCAGGCGGGACAGGGGGCAGAAAATCCACCCCTCCACTTT.

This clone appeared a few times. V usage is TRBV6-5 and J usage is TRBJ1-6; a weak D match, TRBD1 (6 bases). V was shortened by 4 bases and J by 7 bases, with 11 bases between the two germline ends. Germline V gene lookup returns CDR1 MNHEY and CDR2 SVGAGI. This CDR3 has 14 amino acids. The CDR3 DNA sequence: TGTGCCAGCAGTTGGGACATCCGAAATTCACCCCTCCACTTT. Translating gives CASSWDIRNSPLHF.

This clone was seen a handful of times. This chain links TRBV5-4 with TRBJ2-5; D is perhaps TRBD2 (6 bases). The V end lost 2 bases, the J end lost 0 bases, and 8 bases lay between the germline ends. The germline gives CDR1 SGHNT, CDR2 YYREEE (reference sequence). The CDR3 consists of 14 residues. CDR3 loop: CASSFRGNQETQYF. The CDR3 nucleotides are TGTGCCAGCAGCTTCCGGGGGAACCAAGAGACCCAGTACTTC.

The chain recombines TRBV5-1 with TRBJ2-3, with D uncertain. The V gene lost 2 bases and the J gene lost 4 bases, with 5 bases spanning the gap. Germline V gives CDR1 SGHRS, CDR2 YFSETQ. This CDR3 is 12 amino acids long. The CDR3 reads CASSFGADTQYF. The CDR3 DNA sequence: TGCGCCAGCAGCTTTGGGGCAGATACGCAGTATTTT.

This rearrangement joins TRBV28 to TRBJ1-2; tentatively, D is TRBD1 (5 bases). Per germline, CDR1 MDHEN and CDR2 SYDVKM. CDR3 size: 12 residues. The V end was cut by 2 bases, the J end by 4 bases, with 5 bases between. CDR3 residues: CASSLDSYGYTF. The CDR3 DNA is TGTGCCAGCAGTTTAGACAGCTATGGCTACACCTTC.

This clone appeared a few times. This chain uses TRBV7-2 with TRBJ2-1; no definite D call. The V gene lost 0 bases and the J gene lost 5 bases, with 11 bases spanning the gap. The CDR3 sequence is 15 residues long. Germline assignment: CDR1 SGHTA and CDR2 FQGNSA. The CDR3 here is CASSLAIKADNEQFF. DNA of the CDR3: TGTGCCAGCAGCTTAGCAATAAAGGCGGACAATGAGCAGTTCTTC.

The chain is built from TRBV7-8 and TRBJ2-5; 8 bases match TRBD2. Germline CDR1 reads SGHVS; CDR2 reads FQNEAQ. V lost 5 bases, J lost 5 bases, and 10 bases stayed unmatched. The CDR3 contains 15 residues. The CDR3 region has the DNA TGTGCCAGCAGCCCAATCGGGGGGGCCGGGGAGACCCAGTACTTC. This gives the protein CASSPIGGAGETQYF.

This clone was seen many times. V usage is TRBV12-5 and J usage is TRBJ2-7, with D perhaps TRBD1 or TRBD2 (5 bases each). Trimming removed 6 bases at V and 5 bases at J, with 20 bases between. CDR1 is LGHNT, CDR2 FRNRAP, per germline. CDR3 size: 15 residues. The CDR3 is CASGSYRGEKNEQYF. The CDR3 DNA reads TGTGCTAGTGGCTCCTACCGGGGCGAGAAGAACGAGCAGTACTTC.

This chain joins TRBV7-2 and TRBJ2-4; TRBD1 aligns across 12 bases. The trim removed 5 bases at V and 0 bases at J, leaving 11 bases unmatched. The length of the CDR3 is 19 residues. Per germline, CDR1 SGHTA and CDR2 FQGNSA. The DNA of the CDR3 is TGTGCCAGCAGCGCCACCCCGGGACAGGGGGCCCTAGCCAAAAACATTCAGTACTTC. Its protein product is CASSATPGQGALAKNIQYF.

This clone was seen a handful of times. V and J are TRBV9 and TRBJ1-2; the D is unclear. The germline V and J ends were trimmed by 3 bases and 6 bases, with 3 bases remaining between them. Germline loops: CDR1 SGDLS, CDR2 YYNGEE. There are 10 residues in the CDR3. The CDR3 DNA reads TGTGCCAGCAGCGCGGATGGCTACACCTTC. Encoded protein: CASSADGYTF.

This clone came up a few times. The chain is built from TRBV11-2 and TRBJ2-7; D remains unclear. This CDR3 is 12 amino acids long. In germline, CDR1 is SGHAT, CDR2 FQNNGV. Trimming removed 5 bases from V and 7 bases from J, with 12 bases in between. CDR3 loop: CASSPVGGEQYF. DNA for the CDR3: TGTGCCAGCAGCCCGGTGGGTGGAGAGCAGTACTTC.

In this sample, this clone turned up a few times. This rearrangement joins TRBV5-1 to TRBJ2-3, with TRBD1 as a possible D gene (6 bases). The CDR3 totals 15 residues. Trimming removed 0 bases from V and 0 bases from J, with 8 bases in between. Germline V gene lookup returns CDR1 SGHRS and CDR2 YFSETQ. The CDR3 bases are TGCGCCAGCAGCTTGGAAGGACAGAGCACAGATACGCAGTATTTT. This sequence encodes CASSLEGQSTDTQYF.